This T cell receptor (beta chain) was documented in a study of identical twins. Study-wide results and limits: One should note that invariant MAIT and iNKT cells could partly confound zero-insertion analyses. Modeled out-of-frame TCR alpha sharing in monozygotic twins fell below observed levels. Excess twin sharing in beta out-of-frame sequences was weaker.

As regards this clonotype: Its specificity is not known.

TCRdb redid the calling of the 5' RACE reads with MiXCR, one entry per CDR3 protein. In the table there are about 460,000 distinct CDR3 sequences, 12% to 15% of which are singletons. Separately, the same data were catalogued under a study of yellow fever vaccine responses in identical twins.

This clonotype was obtained from a woman under 30 in good health. Material for sequencing was CD4+ T cells sorted from blood.

For the CDR3, the DNA is TGTGCCAGCAGCCTTACTAGCGGGAGGCGAACAGATACGCAGTATTTT. This codes for CASSLTSGRRTDTQYF. This chain joins TRBV7-2 and TRBJ2-3; 12 bases map to TRBD2. Trimming cost V 5 bases and J 3 bases; bases outside gene matches: 6. Germline CDR1 is SGHTA and CDR2 is FQGNSA. The CDR3 has 16 amino acids.